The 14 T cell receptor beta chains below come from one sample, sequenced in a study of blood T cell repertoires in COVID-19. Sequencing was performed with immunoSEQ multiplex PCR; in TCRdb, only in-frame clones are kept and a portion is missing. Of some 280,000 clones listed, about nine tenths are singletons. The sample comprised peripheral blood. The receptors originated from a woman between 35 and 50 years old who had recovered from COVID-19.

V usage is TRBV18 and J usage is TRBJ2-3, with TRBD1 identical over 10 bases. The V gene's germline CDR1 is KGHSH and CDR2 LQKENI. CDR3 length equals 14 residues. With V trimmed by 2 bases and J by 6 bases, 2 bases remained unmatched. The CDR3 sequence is CASSPRQGADTQYF. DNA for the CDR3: TGTGCCAGCTCACCAAGACAGGGGGCGGATACGCAGTATTTT.

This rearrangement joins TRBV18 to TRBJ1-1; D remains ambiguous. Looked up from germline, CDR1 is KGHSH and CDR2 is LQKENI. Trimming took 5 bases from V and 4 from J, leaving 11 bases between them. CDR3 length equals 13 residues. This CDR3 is CASSSITGTEAFF. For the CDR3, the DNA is TGTGCCAGCTCATCTATTACGGGCACTGAAGCTTTCTTT.

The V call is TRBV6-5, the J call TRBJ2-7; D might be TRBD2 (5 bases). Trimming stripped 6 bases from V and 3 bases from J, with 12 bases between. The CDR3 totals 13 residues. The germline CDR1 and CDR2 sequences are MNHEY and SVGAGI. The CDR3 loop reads CASSLGLVYEQYF. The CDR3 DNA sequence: TGTGCCAGCAGCCTCGGACTCGTCTACGAGCAGTACTTC.

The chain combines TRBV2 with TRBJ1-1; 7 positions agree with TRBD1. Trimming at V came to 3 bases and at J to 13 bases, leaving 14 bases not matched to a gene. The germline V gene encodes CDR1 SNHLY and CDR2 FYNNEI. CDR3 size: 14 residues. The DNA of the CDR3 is TGTGCCAGCAGTGATCGGACAGGCCCCCGGGTGGGTTTCTTT. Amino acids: CASSDRTGPRVGFF.

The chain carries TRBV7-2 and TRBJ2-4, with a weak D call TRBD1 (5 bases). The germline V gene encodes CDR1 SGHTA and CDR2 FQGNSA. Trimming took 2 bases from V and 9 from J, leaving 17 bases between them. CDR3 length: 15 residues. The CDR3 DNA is TGTGCCAGCAGCTTATCTTTGGGTTCAAGGGGCATTCAGTACTTC. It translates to CASSLSLGSRGIQYF.

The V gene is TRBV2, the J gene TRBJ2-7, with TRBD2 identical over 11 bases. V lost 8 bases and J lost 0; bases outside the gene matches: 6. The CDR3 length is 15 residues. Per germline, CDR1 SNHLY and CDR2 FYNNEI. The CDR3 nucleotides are TGTGCCAGCCAACGACTAGCGGGAAGCTCCTACGAGCAGTACTTC. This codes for CASQRLAGSSYEQYF.

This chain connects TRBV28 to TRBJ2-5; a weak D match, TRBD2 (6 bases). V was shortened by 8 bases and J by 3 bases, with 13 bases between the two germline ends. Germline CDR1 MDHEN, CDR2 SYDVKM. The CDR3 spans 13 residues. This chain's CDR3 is CASVASEEETQYF. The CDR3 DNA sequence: TGTGCCAGCGTGGCTAGCGAGGAAGAGACCCAGTACTTC.

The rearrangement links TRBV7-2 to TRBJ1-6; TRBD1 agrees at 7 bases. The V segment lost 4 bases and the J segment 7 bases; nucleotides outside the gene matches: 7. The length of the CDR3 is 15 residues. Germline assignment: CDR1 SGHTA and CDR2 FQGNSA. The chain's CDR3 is CASSSTTGVNSPLHF. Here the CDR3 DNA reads TGTGCCAGCAGCTCGACCACAGGGGTCAATTCACCCCTCCACTTT.

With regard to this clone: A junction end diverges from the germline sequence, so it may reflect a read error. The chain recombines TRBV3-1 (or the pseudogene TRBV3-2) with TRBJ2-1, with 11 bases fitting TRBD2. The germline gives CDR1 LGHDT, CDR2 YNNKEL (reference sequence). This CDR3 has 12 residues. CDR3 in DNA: TGTGCCAGCAGCCTCTTAGCGGGAGGGCCTCTCTTC. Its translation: CASSLLAGGPLF.

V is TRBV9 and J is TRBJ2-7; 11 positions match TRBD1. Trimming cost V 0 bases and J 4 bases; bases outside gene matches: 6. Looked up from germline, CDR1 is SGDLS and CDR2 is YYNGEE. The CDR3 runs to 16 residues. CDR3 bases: TGTGCCAGCAGCGTAGCTACGGGACAGGGGGTGTACGAGCAGTACTTC. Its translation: CASSVATGQGVYEQYF.

CDR3 nucleotide sequence: TGTGCCAGCAGTGCCGGGACTAGCCGGCACACCGGGGAGCTGTTTTTT. Protein: CASSAGTSRHTGELFF. V gene TRBV6-4 combines with J gene TRBJ2-2; 9 bases are a match to TRBD2. CDR1 MRHNA and CDR2 SNTAGT come from the germline V gene. This CDR3 spans 16 amino acids. The V segment lost 4 bases and the J segment 3 bases; nucleotides outside the gene matches: 6.

This CDR3 reads CASSLVGGSESYEQYF. In DNA, the CDR3 is TGCGCCAGCAGCTTGGTGGGGGGTTCTGAATCCTACGAGCAGTACTTC. This sequence joins TRBV5-1 and TRBJ2-7; maybe TRBD2 (6 bases). CDR1 SGHRS and CDR2 YFSETQ come from the germline V gene. This CDR3 comprises 16 residues. Trimming took off 0 bases at V and 1 base at J, with 14 bases between the two ends.

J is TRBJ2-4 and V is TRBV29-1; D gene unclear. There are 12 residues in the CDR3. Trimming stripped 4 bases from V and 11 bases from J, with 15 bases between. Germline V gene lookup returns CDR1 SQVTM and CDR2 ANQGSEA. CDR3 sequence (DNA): TGCAGCGTTGGTGGCACCCTGGGCGTTCAGTACTTC. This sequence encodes CSVGGTLGVQYF.

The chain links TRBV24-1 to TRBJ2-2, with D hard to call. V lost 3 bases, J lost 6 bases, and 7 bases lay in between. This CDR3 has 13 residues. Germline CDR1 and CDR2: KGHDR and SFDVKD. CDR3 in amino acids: CATSDPEAGELFF. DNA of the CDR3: TGTGCCACCAGTGATCCCGAGGCCGGGGAGCTGTTTTTT.